This T cell receptor (beta chain) was captured in a study of blood T cell repertoires in COVID-19. As for the study in general: Some COVID-19 samples were acute and others convalescent; all came from the United States, Italy and Spain. T cells, B-cell-depleted T cells, or PBMCs supplied cDNA or gDNA.

Source study methods: Estimated nucleated cell counts came from reference gene primer amplification. TCRdb's table, derived via immunoSEQ multiplex PCR, lists solely in-frame clones and lacks some. V, J and clone size reflect that table, while D and trimming were determined from the DNA. The top ten clones hold 6% to 8% of a sample with under 140,000 clones, around 74% of them seen once. This CDR3 contains 13 residues. V dropped 3 bases and J dropped 3 bases, with 8 bases sitting between them. Germline lookup yields CDR1 MDHEN and CDR2 SYDVKM. The sequenced sample consisted of peripheral blood. The V gene is TRBV28, the J gene TRBJ1-1, with D hard to call. The source is a woman aged 60-70 years with acute or convalescent COVID-19. CDR3 amino acids: CASSFRGYTEAFF. The CDR3 DNA follows: TGTGCCAGCAGTTTTCGGGGTTACACTGAAGCTTTCTTT.